The following is a T cell receptor beta chain sequence with its context. The data are from a study of blood T cell repertoires in COVID-19. Repertoires were generated with immunoSEQ multiplex PCR, while TCRdb's copy carries only in-frame clones and drops some. The table includes about 460,000 clones, 75% to 90% detected once. Donors in Cohort 3 counted as recovered after two negative PCRs, clearance, or symptom resolution. The CDR3 has 16 residues. V shed 6 bases and J shed 7 bases, with 24 bases lying between them. Per the germline V gene, CDR1 is LNHDA and CDR2 is SQIVND (reference sequence). The material sequenced was PBMCs or T cells enriched from blood (not recorded which). The sequence was collected from a woman aged 60-70 years who had recovered from COVID-19. This sequence joins TRBV19 and TRBJ1-2, with D perhaps matching TRBD1 (5 bases). The CDR3 region has the DNA TGTGCCAGTAGGATTCGGGACGGGAGACAGTGGAGTGGCTACACCTTC. Translation gives CASRIRDGRQWSGYTF.